Each of the 11 T cell receptor beta chains below was sequenced from the same sample in a study of T cell changes during pregnancy in multiple sclerosis. Profiled with immunoSEQ multiplex PCR; TCRdb holds only in-frame clones, not every one. The data show tens of thousands of clones, 85% to 95% seen once. This specimen consisted of peripheral blood, obtained in the second trimester of pregnancy. The source of these receptors is a female donor with multiple sclerosis, enrolled in a pregnancy study.

The genes are TRBV18 and TRBJ1-2; TRBD1 agrees at 7 bases. CDR3 size: 15 residues. With 3 bases clipped from V and 4 bases from J, the junction kept 8 bases outside the gene matches. CDR1 and CDR2 (germline): KGHSH, LQKENI. The CDR3 sequence: CASSPGKGAAYGYTF. Here the CDR3 DNA reads TGTGCCAGCTCACCCGGCAAGGGGGCCGCCTATGGCTACACCTTC.

The chain uses TRBV5-1 and TRBJ2-5, with 9 bases lining up with TRBD2. The CDR3 extends over 18 amino acids. The germline V gene encodes CDR1 SGHRS and CDR2 YFSETQ. V was clipped by 0 bases and J by 4 bases; unmatched bases: 13. The CDR3 reads CASSLVGLELAGPETQYF. CDR3 DNA: TGCGCCAGCAGCTTGGTCGGGTTGGAGCTAGCGGGGCCAGAGACCCAGTACTTC.

This rearrangement joins TRBV19 to TRBJ2-2, with D possibly being TRBD2 (7 bases). This CDR3 has 16 amino acids. The germline V gene encodes CDR1 LNHDA and CDR2 SQIVND (reference sequence). Trimming left V 3 bases short and J 1 base short, with 12 bases between. The CDR3 DNA reads as TGTGCCAGTAGTATGAGGGGGGGCCTGAACACCGGGGAGCTGTTTTTT. Protein product: CASSMRGGLNTGELFF.

This chain uses TRBV7-8 with TRBJ2-1; 12 bases are a match to TRBD1. The CDR3 spans 14 residues. Germline V gives CDR1 SGHVS, CDR2 FQNEAQ. V shed 10 bases and J 9 bases; nucleotides not matched to a gene: 10. DNA for the CDR3: TGTGCCACAGCCGGGGACAGGGGGCTGAGTGAGCAGTTCTTC. It yields the protein CATAGDRGLSEQFF.

The chain carries TRBV4-2 and TRBJ1-6, with TRBD1 as a possible D gene (5 bases). V was cut by 5 bases and J by 6 bases, with 14 bases left in between. CDR3 length: 15 amino acids. The germline V gene encodes CDR1 LGHNA and CDR2 YNFKEQ. CDR3 residues: CASSYWGGGNSPLHF. DNA for the CDR3: TGTGCCAGCAGCTACTGGGGGGGTGGTAATTCACCCCTCCACTTT.

The chain joins TRBV19 to TRBJ1-2; a weak D match, TRBD1 (6 bases). The CDR3 covers 15 residues. CDR1 is LNHDA, CDR2 SQIVND, per germline (reference sequence). V lost 4 bases and J 4 bases, leaving 16 bases between the germline ends. CDR3: CASSTYYGQSYGYTF. In nucleotides, the CDR3 is TGTGCCAGTAGTACTTACTATGGACAGAGCTATGGCTACACCTTC.

This clone was observed once. The gene calls are TRBV6-5 and TRBJ1-5; 8 bases are a match to TRBD1. V shed 6 bases and J 4 bases; nucleotides not matched to a gene: 5. This CDR3 spans 14 amino acids. The germline V gene encodes CDR1 MNHEY and CDR2 SVGAGI. For the CDR3, the DNA is TGTGCCAGCAGAGCCGACAGGGGTAATCAGCCCCAGCATTTT. This codes for CASRADRGNQPQHF.

The chain has TRBV7-2 and TRBJ1-5; D not resolved. CDR1 is SGHTA, CDR2 FQGNSA, per germline. The V gene lost 7 bases and the J gene lost 0 bases, with 19 bases spanning the gap. The CDR3 extends over 17 amino acids. CDR3 sequence reads: CASTRRQDLYSNQPQHF. DNA for the CDR3: TGTGCCAGCACCCGGAGGCAGGACCTCTATAGCAATCAGCCCCAGCATTTT.

This clone was seen only once. The gene calls are TRBV6-5 and TRBJ2-7, with D possibly TRBD2 on 6 matching bases. The CDR3 totals 13 residues. The germline V and J ends were trimmed by 3 bases and 6 bases, with 12 bases remaining between them. In germline, CDR1 is MNHEY, CDR2 SVGAGI. DNA of the CDR3: TGTGCCAGCAGTTATGGGGGGACCGGCGAGCAGTACTTC. Protein: CASSYGGTGEQYF.

The chain is built from TRBV29-1 and TRBJ1-1; 10 bases are shared with TRBD1. Looked up from germline, CDR1 is SQVTM and CDR2 is ANQGSEA. Unmatched junction bases numbered 14, after V lost 7 bases and J lost 6 bases. The CDR3 spans 15 residues. The CDR3 here is CSDLHRDRGGSEAFF. The CDR3 nucleotides are TGCAGCGACCTCCACCGGGACAGGGGTGGATCTGAAGCTTTCTTT.

The rearrangement joins TRBV6-4 to TRBJ2-7; 8 positions agree with TRBD1. There are 15 residues in the CDR3. The trim removed 5 bases at V and 0 bases at J, leaving 6 bases unmatched. The germline V gene has CDR1 MRHNA and CDR2 SNTAGT. CDR3 nucleotide sequence: TGTGCCAGCAGTCACTACAGGGGGGTCTCCTACGAGCAGTACTTC. Its protein is CASSHYRGVSYEQYF.